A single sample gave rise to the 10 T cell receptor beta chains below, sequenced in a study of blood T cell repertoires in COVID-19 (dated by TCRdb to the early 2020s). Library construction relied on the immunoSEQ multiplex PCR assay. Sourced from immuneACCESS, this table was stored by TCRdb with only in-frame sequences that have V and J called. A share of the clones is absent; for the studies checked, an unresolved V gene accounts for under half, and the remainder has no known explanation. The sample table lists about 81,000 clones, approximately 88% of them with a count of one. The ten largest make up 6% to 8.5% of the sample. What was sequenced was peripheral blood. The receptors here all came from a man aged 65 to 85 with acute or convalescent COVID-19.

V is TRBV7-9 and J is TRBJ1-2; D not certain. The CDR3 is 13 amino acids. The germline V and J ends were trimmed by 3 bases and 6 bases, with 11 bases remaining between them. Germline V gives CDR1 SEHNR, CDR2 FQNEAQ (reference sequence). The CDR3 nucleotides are TGTGCCAGCAGCTTCGGCCAGGAGGATGGCTACACCTTC. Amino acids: CASSFGQEDGYTF. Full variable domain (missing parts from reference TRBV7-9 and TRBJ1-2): DTGVSQNPRHKITKRGQNVTFRCDPISEHNRLYWYRQTLGQGPEFLTYFQNEAQLEKSRLLSDRFSAERPKGSFSTLEIQRTEQGDSAMYLCASSFGQEDGYTFGSGTRLTVV.

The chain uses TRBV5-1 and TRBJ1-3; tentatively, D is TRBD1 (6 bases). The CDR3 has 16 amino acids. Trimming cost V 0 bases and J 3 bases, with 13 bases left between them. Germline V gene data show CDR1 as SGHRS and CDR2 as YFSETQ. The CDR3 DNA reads TGCGCCAGCAGCTTGGATCGGGGGGCCAGTGGAAACACCATATATTTT. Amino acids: CASSLDRGASGNTIYF.

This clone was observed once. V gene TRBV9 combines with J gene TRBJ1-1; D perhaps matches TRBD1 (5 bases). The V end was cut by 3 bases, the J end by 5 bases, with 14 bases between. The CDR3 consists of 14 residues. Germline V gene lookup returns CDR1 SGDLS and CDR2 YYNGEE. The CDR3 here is CASSAGTGGTEAFF. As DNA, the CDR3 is TGTGCCAGCAGCGCCGGGACGGGAGGGACTGAAGCTTTCTTT.

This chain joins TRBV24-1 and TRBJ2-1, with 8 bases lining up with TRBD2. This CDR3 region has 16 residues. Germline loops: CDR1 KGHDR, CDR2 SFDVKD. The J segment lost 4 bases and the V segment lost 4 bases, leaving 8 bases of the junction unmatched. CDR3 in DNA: TGTGCCACCAGTGACTCAGCGGGAGCACTATACAATGAGCAGTTCTTC. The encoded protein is CATSDSAGALYNEQFF.

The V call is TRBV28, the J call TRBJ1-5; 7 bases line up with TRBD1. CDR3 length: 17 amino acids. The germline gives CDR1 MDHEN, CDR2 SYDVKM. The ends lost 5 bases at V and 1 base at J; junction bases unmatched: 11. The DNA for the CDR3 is TGTGCCAGCAGTGGACTATCAGGGGGAAAGAGCAATCAGCCCCAGCATTTT. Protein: CASSGLSGGKSNQPQHF.

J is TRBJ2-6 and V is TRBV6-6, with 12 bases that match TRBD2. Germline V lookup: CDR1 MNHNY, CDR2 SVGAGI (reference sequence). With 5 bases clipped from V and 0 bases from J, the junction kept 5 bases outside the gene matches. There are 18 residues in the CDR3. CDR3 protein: CASSQGLAGRSGANVLTF. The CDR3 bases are TGTGCCAGCAGTCAGGGACTAGCGGGCCGCTCTGGGGCCAACGTCCTGACTTTC.

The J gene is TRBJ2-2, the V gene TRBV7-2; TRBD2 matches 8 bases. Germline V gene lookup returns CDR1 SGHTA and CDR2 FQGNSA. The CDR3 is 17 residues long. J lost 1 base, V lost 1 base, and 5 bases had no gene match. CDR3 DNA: TGTGCCAGCAGCTTAGACATCGCGGGGGGGAACACCGGGGAGCTGTTTTTT. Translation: CASSLDIAGGNTGELFF.

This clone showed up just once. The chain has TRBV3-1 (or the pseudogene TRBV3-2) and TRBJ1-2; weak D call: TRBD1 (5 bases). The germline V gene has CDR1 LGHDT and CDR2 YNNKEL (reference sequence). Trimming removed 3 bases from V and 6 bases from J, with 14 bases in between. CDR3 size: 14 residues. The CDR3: CASSQLDRLDGYTF. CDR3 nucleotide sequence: TGTGCCAGCAGCCAGCTTGACAGATTGGATGGCTACACCTTC.

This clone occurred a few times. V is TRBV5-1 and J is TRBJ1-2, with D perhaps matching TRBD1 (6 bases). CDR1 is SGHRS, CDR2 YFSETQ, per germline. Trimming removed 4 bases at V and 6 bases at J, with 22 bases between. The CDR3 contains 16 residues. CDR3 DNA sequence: TGCGCCAGCAGCCTACAGGGTGTGGGGAGCGCGGATGGCTACACCTTC. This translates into CASSLQGVGSADGYTF.

The DNA for the CDR3 is TGTGCCAGCAGTGCAGCGGGAGATTACGAGCAGTACTTC. This codes for CASSAAGDYEQYF. The chain links TRBV6-9 to TRBJ2-7; 8 nucleotides align to TRBD2. Germline trimming cut 5 bases from V and 4 bases from J; bases unmatched to any gene: 4. The germline V gene has CDR1 MNHGY and CDR2 SVAAGI. This CDR3 comprises 13 residues.